The following is a T cell receptor beta chain sequence with its context. Its specific antigen is unknown. One base away there is no much larger clone; base qualities are not given. The trim is 6 bases for V and 2 bases for J, with a gap of 10 bases between the germline ends. The CDR3 holds 13 amino acids from the cysteine to the phenylalanine. The sequence is cut down to CDR3 DNA, 39 bases in frame from base 1. CDR1 SGHVS and CDR2 FNYEAQ were looked up in the germline V gene. TCRbeta CDR3 regions were amplified from genomic DNA using the immunoSEQ Assay, a bias-controlled multiplex PCR. The authors' analysis ran thus. The number of nucleated cells in each sample was estimated from the amplification of reference gene primers within the assay. Sequence reads were collapsed and filtered to measure the absolute abundance of every unique TCRbeta CDR3 rearrangement. For each sample, productive Simpson clonality was calculated as the square root of Simpson's diversity index over productive rearrangements. TCRdb limited this immuneACCESS table to in-frame rearrangements with V and J called. A share of clones is missing; checked studies link under half to unresolved V genes, and the rest is unexplained. The V and J calls and clone size come from that table; D and trimming were worked out from the DNA. Recorded for this sample are 140,000 to 150,000 clones; 86% of them occurred a single time. In total, the top ten clones hold about 4.1% of the sample.

Participants in the prospective study were aged about 18 to 90 years, lived in over 20 United States geographic areas, and enrolled through a virtual design. In the prospective study, cohorts were assigned on the basis of participant-reported clinical history obtained from a screening survey and a study questionnaire. Recovered participants in ImmuneRACE Cohort 3 were defined as having two consecutive negative NP/OP PCR tests, clearance from a healthcare professional, or resolution of symptoms. Mobile phlebotomists in the prospective study collected whole blood, serum and a nasopharyngeal or oropharyngeal swab from every participant. Prospective study participants could optionally give additional blood draws and questionnaires over an approximately 2-month period. Before DNA extraction, blood samples from the prospective study were shipped at room temperature or frozen. This sample was included in a study of blood T cell repertoires in COVID-19 (TCRdb year 2020). Study-wide context: Collaborator samples came from the United States, Italy and Spain and covered acute and convalescent phases of COVID-19. The material from the prospective study consisted of cDNA or gDNA derived from T cells, B-cell-depleted T cells, or PBMCs. Deeply sampled blood TCRbeta repertoires from subjects exposed to, actively infected with, or recovered from COVID-19 were included in the dataset. A freely available public database, intended as a resource for researchers studying the immune response to SARS-CoV-2, is where the repertoires were released. Samples were obtained from the ongoing ImmuneRACE study (first 160 participants) and from approximately 1,200 subjects provided by 6 global collaborators. The sample metadata nearly always contained a de-identified subject ID, COVID-19 status, age in years and sex. Where available, HLA class I and class II types were obtained from metadata supplied by the sample provider rather than from assay-based typing.

Findings and caveats that apply to the study as a whole: Clinical and demographic metadata were provided uncurated, with the amount varying by source and participant.

The sequencing input was PBMCs or T cells enriched from blood (not recorded which). The chain is encoded by TRBV7-6 joined to TRBJ1-2; D gene: possibly TRBD1, on 5 matching bases. This TCR was recovered from a man aged 45-65 years who had recovered from COVID-19. For the CDR3, the sequence is CASSPDRNYGYTF. The bases read TGTGCCAGCAGTCCAGACAGAAACTATGGCTACACCTTC.